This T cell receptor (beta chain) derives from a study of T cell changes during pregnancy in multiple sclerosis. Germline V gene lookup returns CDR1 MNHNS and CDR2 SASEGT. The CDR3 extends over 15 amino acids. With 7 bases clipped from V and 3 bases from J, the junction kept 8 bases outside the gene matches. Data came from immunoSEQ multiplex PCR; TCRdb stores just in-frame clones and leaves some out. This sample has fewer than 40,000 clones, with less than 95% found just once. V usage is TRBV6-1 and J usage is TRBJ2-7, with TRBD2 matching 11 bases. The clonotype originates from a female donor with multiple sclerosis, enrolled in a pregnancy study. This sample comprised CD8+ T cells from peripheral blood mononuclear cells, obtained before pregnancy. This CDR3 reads CASKTSGNRLYEQYF. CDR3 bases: TGTGCCAGCAAGACTAGCGGGAACCGGCTCTACGAGCAGTACTTC.